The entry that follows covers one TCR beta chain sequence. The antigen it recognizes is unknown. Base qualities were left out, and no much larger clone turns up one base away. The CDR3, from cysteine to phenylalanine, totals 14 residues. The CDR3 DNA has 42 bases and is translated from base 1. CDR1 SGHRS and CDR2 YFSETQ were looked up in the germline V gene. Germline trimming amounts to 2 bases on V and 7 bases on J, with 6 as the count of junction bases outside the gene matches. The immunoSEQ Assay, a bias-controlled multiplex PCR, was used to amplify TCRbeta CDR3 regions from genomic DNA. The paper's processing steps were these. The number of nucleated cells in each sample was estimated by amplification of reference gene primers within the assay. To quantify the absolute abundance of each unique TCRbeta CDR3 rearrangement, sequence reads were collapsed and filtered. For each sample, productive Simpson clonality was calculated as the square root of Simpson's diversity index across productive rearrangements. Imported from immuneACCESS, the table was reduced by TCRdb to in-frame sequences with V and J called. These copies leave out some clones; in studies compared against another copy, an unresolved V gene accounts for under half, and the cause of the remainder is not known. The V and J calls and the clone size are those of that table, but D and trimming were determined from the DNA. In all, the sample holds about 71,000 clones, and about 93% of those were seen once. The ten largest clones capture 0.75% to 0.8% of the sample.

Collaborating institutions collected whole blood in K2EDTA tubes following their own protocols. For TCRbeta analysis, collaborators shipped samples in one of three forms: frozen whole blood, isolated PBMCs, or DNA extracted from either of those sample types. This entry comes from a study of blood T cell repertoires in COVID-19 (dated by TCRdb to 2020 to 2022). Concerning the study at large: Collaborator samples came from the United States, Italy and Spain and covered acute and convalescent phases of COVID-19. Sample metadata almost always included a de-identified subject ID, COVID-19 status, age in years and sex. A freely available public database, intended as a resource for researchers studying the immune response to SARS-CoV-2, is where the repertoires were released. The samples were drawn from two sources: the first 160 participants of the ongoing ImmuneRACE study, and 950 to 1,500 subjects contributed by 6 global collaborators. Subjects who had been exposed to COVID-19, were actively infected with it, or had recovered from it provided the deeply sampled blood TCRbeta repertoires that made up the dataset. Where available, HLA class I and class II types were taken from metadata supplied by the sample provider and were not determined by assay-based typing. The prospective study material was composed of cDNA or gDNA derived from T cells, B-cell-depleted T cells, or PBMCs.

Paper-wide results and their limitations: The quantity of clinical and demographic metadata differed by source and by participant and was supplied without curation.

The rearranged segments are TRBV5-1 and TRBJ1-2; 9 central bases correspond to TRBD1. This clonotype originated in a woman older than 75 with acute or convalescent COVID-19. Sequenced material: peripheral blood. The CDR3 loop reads CASSLGDRDGGYTF. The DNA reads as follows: TGCGCCAGCAGCTTAGGGGACAGGGATGGTGGCTACACCTTC.